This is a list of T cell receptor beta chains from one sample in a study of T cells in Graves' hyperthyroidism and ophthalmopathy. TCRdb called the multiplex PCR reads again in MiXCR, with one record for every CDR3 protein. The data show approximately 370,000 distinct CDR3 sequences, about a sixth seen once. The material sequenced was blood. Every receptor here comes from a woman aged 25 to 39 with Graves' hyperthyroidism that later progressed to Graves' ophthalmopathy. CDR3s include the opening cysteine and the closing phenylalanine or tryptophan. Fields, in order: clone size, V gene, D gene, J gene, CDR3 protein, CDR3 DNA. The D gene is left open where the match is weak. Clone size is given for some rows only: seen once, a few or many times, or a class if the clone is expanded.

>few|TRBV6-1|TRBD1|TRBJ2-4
CASNPGQWQSSENIQYF
TGTGCCAGCAACCCGGGACAGTGGCAAAGTTCCGAAAACATTCAGTACTTC
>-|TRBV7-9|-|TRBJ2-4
CASSFGGARSLWDIQYF
TGTGCCAGCAGCTTCGGCGGGGCAAGAAGTCTCTGGGACATTCAGTACTTC
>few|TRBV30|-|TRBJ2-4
CAWSGPTGLSAKNIQYF
TGTGCCTGGAGTGGGCCCACGGGACTCTCCGCCAAAAACATTCAGTACTTC
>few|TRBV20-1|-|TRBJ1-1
CSARDIVWEVPEAFF
TGCAGTGCTAGAGATATAGTCTGGGAGGTGCCTGAAGCTTTCTTT
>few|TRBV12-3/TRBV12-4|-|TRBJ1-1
CASSLDLSVAFF
TGTGCCAGCAGTTTAGACTTGTCAGTCGCTTTCTTT
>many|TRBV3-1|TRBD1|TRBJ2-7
CASSHPGQEREQYF
TGTGCCAGCAGCCATCCGGGACAGGAGAGGGAGCAGTACTTC
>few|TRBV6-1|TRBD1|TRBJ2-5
CASSPQGQNQETQYF
TGTGCCAGCAGTCCCCAGGGACAGAACCAAGAGACCCAGTACTTC
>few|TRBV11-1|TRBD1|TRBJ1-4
CASSLPAVTDRADNEKLFF
TGTGCCAGCAGCCTCCCGGCAGTTACGGACAGGGCCGATAATGAAAAACTGTTTTTT
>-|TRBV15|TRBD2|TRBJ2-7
CATEDLAGSSYEQYF
TGTGCCACCGAGGATCTAGCGGGGAGCTCCTACGAGCAGTACTTC
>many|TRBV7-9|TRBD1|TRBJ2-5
CASSGPGQVEETQYF
TGTGCCAGCAGCGGACCGGGACAGGTCGAAGAGACCCAGTACTTC
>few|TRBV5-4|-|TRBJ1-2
CASRPAGQRNYGYTF
TGTGCCAGCAGACCGGCCGGACAACGAAACTATGGCTACACCTTC
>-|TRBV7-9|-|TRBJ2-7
CASSFSGARDHEQYF
TGTGCCAGCAGCTTTTCTGGGGCACGGGACCACGAGCAGTACTTC
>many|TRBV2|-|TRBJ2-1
CASKQSSYNEQFF
TGTGCCAGCAAACAGAGCTCCTACAATGAGCAGTTCTTC
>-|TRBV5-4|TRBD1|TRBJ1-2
CASSSPGGRYTF
TGTGCCAGCAGCTCCCCAGGGGGCCGCTACACCTTC
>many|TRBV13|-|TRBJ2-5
CASSSGLAPQETQYF
TGTGCCAGCAGCTCCGGTTTGGCCCCCCAAGAGACCCAGTACTTC
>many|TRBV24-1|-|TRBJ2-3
CATSDLAGADTQYF
TGTGCCACCAGTGACTTAGCCGGGGCAGATACGCAGTATTTT
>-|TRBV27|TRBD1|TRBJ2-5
CASSLLGRGETQYF
TGTGCCAGCAGTTTACTGGGCAGGGGGGAGACCCAGTACTTC
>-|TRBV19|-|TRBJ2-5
CASSIAQGTPQETQYF
TGTGCCAGTAGTATAGCCCAGGGGACACCCCAAGAGACCCAGTACTTC
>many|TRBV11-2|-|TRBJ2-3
CASSLGVGAIRTQYF
TGTGCCAGCAGCTTAGGAGTCGGAGCGATACGTACGCAGTATTTT
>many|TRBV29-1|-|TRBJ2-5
CSVEVMQALETQYF
TGCAGCGTTGAAGTAATGCAGGCCCTGGAGACCCAGTACTTC
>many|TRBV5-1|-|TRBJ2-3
CASSSPGTSTDTQYF
TGCGCCAGCAGCTCACCCGGGACTAGCACAGATACGCAGTATTTT
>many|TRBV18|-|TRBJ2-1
CASSQGGYYNEQFF
TGTGCCAGCTCACAGGGGGGCTACTACAATGAGCAGTTCTTC
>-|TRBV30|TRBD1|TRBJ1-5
CAWSSDRDRGHQPQHF
TGTGCCTGGAGCTCAGACCGGGACAGGGGGCACCAGCCCCAGCATTTT
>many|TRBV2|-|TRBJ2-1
CASSEAPSSQDEQFF
TGTGCCAGCAGTGAAGCGCCCTCTAGCCAGGATGAGCAGTTCTTC
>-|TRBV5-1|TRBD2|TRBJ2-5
CASSLAPSGGRETQYF
TGCGCCAGCAGCTTGGCTCCATCCGGGGGGAGGGAGACCCAGTACTTC
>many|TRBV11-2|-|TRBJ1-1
CASSEAAINTEAFF
TGTGCCAGCAGCGAGGCGGCCATCAACACTGAAGCTTTCTTT
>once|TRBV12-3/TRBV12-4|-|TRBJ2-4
CASSLSKNIQYF
TGTGCCAGCAGTTTATCCAAAAACATTCAGTACTTC
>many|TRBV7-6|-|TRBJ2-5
CASSLQAYGETQYF
TGTGCCAGCAGCTTACAAGCGTACGGAGAGACCCAGTACTTC
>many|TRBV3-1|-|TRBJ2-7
CASSHAGAATTYEQYF
TGTGCCAGCAGCCACGCAGGGGCAGCAACCACCTACGAGCAGTACTTC
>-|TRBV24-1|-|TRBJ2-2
CATRGFTGELFF
TGTGCCACCAGGGGCTTCACCGGGGAGCTGTTTTTT
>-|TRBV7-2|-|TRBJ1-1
CASSLGTGLGAFF
TGTGCCAGCAGCCTCGGGACGGGACTGGGGGCTTTCTTT
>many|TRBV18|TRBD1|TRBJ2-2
CASSPPGQPTGELFF
TGTGCCAGCTCACCACCGGGACAGCCTACCGGGGAGCTGTTTTTT
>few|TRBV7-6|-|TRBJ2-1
CASSLAALGDNEQFF
TGTGCCAGCAGCTTAGCCGCCCTCGGGGACAATGAGCAGTTCTTC
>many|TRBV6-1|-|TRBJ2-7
CASRGAFSYEQYF
TGTGCCAGCAGGGGGGCTTTCTCCTACGAGCAGTACTTC
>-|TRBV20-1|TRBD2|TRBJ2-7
CSARATSGYYEQYF
TGCAGTGCTAGAGCCACTAGCGGATACTACGAGCAGTACTTC
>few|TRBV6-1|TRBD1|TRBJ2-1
CASTQRDRGSNEQFF
TGTGCCAGCACCCAAAGGGACAGGGGCTCCAATGAGCAGTTCTTC
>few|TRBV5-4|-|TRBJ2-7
CASSLSQDEQYF
TGTGCCAGCAGCTTAAGTCAGGACGAGCAGTACTTC
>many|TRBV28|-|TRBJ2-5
CASSPGVQETQYF
TGTGCCAGCAGTCCGGGAGTCCAAGAGACCCAGTACTTC
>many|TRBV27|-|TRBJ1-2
CASSFARTNYGYTF
TGTGCCAGCAGTTTTGCCAGGACTAACTATGGCTACACCTTC
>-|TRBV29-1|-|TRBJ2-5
CSTDAAERGQETQYF
TGCAGCACTGACGCGGCGGAGAGAGGGCAAGAGACCCAGTACTTC
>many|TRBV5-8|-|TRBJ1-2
CASSLALNYGYTF
TGTGCCAGCAGCTTGGCACTAAACTATGGCTACACCTTC
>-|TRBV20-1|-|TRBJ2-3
CSARDWGVSTDTQYF
TGCAGTGCTAGGGATTGGGGGGTCTCCACAGATACGCAGTATTTT
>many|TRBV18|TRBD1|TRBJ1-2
CASSPGQGNGYTF
TGTGCCAGCTCTCCCGGACAGGGGAATGGCTACACCTTC
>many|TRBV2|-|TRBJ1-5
CASNREENQPQHF
TGTGCCAGCAATCGCGAGGAGAATCAGCCCCAGCATTTT
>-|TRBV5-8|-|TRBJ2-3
CASSLHIGSRGDTQYF
TGTGCCAGCAGCCTACATATCGGGAGCCGGGGAGATACGCAGTATTTT
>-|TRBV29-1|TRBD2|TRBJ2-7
CSVEGGTSGAYYEQYF
TGCAGCGTTGAAGGAGGGACTAGCGGGGCGTACTACGAGCAGTACTTC
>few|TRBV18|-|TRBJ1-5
CASSPFDSYSNQPQHF
TGTGCCAGCTCACCTTTTGACAGTTATAGCAATCAGCCCCAGCATTTT
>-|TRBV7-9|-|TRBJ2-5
CASSLWGTETQYF
TGTGCCAGCAGCTTGTGGGGGACGGAGACCCAGTACTTC